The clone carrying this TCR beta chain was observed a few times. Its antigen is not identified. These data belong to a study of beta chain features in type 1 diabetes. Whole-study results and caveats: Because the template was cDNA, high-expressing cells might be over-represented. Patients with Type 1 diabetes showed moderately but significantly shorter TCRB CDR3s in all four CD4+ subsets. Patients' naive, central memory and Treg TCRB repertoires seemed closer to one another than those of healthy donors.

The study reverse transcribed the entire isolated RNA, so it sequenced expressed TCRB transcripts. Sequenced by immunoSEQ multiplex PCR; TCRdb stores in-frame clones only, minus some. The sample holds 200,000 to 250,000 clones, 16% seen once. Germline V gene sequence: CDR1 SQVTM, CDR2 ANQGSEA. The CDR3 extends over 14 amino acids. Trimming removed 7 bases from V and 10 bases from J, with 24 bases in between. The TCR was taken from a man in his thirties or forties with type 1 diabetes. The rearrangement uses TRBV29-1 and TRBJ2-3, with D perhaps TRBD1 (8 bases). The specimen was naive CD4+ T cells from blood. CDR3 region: CSATGGNAGEPQYF. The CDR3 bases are TGCAGCGCCACAGGGGGGAACGCGGGAGAGCCGCAGTATTTT.